Below are 17 T cell receptor beta chains sequenced from a single sample in a study of response to subunit inactivated influenza vaccine. TCRdb processed the RT-PCR reads anew with MiXCR; each CDR3 protein has one entry. Of around 480,000 distinct CDR3 sequences in the sample, about 10% are singletons; the top ten hold 9.5% to 15%. The sample consisted of PBMCs from blood, taken more than 35 days after vaccination. These receptors all stem from a man aged 50 to 60 who received an inactivated influenza vaccine.

This clonotype was counted only a few times. V usage is TRBV30 and J usage is TRBJ2-1, with 8 bases fitting TRBD2. Germline CDR1 GTSNPN, CDR2 SVGIG (reference sequence). Germline trimming cut 0 bases from V and 2 bases from J; bases unmatched to any gene: 6. This CDR3 is built from 16 residues. The CDR3 loop reads CAWSVPGLVTYNEQFF. CDR3 bases: TGTGCCTGGAGTGTCCCGGGACTAGTAACCTACAATGAGCAGTTCTTC.

This clonotype was counted at least ten times. Compared with germline, one end of the junction differs, possibly owing to a read error. The chain couples TRBV5-1 to TRBJ2-5; TRBD1 agrees at 12 bases. The CDR3 consists of 15 residues. CDR1 is SGHRS and CDR2 is YFSETQ in the germline V gene. CDR3 in amino acids: CASSSGQGAGETQYF. CDR3 sequence (DNA): TGTGCCAGCAGCTCGGGACAGGGGGCAGGAGAGACCCAGTACTTC.

The J gene is TRBJ2-2, the V gene TRBV10-3, with 9 bases that match TRBD1. CDR1 and CDR2 from the germline V gene are ENHRY and SYGVKD. The V gene end was trimmed by 7 bases and the J gene end by 3 bases; junction bases not matched to a gene: 6. The CDR3 spans 15 residues. CDR3 sequence: CAIKQGAGYTGELFF. CDR3 in DNA: TGTGCCATCAAACAGGGGGCCGGCTACACCGGGGAGCTGTTTTTT.

This clonotype was counted only a few times. The chain joins TRBV6-1 to TRBJ2-3; the D call may be TRBD1 or TRBD2 (5 bases each). Trimming removed 7 bases at V and 0 bases at J, with 11 bases between. Per the germline V gene, CDR1 is MNHNS and CDR2 is SASEGT. This CDR3 contains 14 residues. The CDR3 loop reads CASMRGLSTDTQYF. The CDR3 DNA reads TGTGCCAGCATGAGGGGTCTGAGCACAGATACGCAGTATTTT.

The chain is built from TRBV4-2 and TRBJ2-7, with no clear D. V dropped 0 bases and J dropped 2 bases, with 8 bases sitting between them. The CDR3 runs to 14 residues. From germline, CDR1 is LGHNA and CDR2 YNFKEQ. CDR3 loop: CASSQDGHTYEQYF. In DNA, the CDR3 is TGTGCCAGCAGCCAAGACGGTCATACCTACGAGCAGTACTTC.

This clonotype was found a few times. The chain carries TRBV27 and TRBJ1-4, with D perhaps TRBD1 (6 bases). Trimming stripped 2 bases from V and 7 bases from J, with 11 bases between. The CDR3 length is 14 residues. Germline CDR1 is MNHEY and CDR2 is SMNVEV (reference sequence). The CDR3 sequence is CASSLNWGAEKLFF. The CDR3 DNA reads TGTGCCAGCAGTTTAAACTGGGGGGCTGAAAAACTGTTTTTT.

This clonotype has a count of ten or more. V is TRBV7-2 and J is TRBJ1-5; 11 bases fit TRBD1. The CDR3 covers 14 residues. V lost 4 bases to trimming and J lost 7 bases; unmatched junction nucleotides: 3. From germline, CDR1 is SGHTA and CDR2 FQGNSA. CDR3 protein: CASSSGQGAQPQHF. In nucleotides, the CDR3 is TGTGCCAGCAGCTCAGGACAGGGGGCACAGCCCCAGCATTTT.

This clonotype has just a few counts. The chain joins TRBV7-9 to TRBJ2-7; D is unclear. Trimming removed 2 bases at V and 0 bases at J, with 8 bases between. Germline V CDR1 and CDR2: SEHNR, FQNEAQ (reference sequence). This CDR3 spans 14 amino acids. CDR3 in amino acids: CASSLSFFSYEQYF. CDR3 nucleotides: TGTGCCAGCAGCTTAAGCTTCTTCTCCTACGAGCAGTACTTC.

This clonotype came up a few times. This sequence joins TRBV29-1 and TRBJ2-7, with no clear D. The CDR3 loop spans 17 amino acids. Germline assignment: CDR1 SQVTM and CDR2 ANQGSEA. Trimming pared 1 base from V and 3 bases from J, leaving 22 bases between. In nucleotides, the CDR3 is TGCAGCGTTGAAGGGTTAGCCAGTAATTCCGGATACTACGAGCAGTACTTC. Translated: CSVEGLASNSGYYEQYF.

This clonotype was observed a handful of times. This chain joins TRBV28 and TRBJ2-3; TRBD2 matches 14 bases. Germline V gene lookup returns CDR1 MDHEN and CDR2 SYDVKM. J was trimmed by 4 bases and V by 5 bases; bases with no gene match: 8. This CDR3 is built from 17 residues. In DNA form, the CDR3 reads TGTGCCAGCAGTCCCCTGGGACTAGCGGGAGTACCAGATACGCAGTATTTT. Translating gives CASSPLGLAGVPDTQYF.

This clonotype was recorded many times. This chain uses TRBV12-3 or TRBV12-4 with TRBJ1-1, with 7 bases fitting TRBD1. This CDR3 has 14 residues. Trimming removed 4 bases from V and 0 bases from J; junction bases left unmatched: 2. For the CDR3, the DNA is TGTGCCAGCAGTTATACAGGGGTGAACACTGAAGCTTTCTTT. This encodes CASSYTGVNTEAFF.

This clonotype was seen a few times. The chain couples TRBV11-2 to TRBJ2-7; the D gene could be TRBD1 or TRBD2 (5 bases each). Germline V gene lookup returns CDR1 SGHAT and CDR2 FQNNGV. The CDR3 consists of 16 residues. V was pared by 2 bases and J by 2 bases, with 16 bases between. As DNA, the CDR3 is TGTGCCAGCAGCTTATTACGGGACCCGAATGCCTACGAGCAGTACTTC. This codes for CASSLLRDPNAYEQYF. Full variable domain (rest looked up from reference TRBV11-2 and TRBJ2-7): EAGVAQSPRYKIIEKRQSVAFWCNPISGHATLYWYQQILGQGPKLLIQFQNNGVVDDSQLPKDRFSAERLKGVDSTLKIQPAKLEDSAVYLCASSLLRDPNAYEQYFGPGTRLTVT.

The rearrangement links TRBV19 to TRBJ2-2; no clear D. This CDR3 region has 15 residues. The ends were cut back, 3 bases at V and 2 bases at J, with 10 bases in the middle. Germline CDR1 is LNHDA and CDR2 is SQIVND (reference sequence). CDR3 sequence: CASSMYRANTGELFF. The CDR3 DNA reads as TGTGCCAGTAGTATGTACCGGGCTAACACCGGGGAGCTGTTTTTT. The whole variable domain, remainder taken from reference TRBV19 and TRBJ2-2, is DGGITQSPKYLFRKEGQNVTLSCEQNLNHDAMYWYRQDPGQGLRLIYYSQIVNDFQKGDIAEGYSVSREKKESFPLTVTSAQKNPTAFYLCASSMYRANTGELFFGEGSRLTVL.

Many counts were recorded for this clonotype. V gene TRBV7-9 combines with J gene TRBJ1-2; D might be TRBD1 (5 bases). This CDR3 contains 14 residues. Per germline, CDR1 SEHNR and CDR2 FQNEAQ (reference sequence). V dropped 2 bases and J dropped 3 bases, with 10 bases sitting between them. The CDR3 DNA reads as TGTGCCAGCAGCTTATCAGGGACTGACTATGGCTACACCTTC. Protein: CASSLSGTDYGYTF.

The rearrangement uses TRBV12-3 or TRBV12-4 and TRBJ2-7, with 11 positions matching TRBD2. The CDR3 is made up of 15 amino acids. Trimming removed 7 bases from V and 5 bases from J; junction bases left unmatched: 10. The CDR3 coding sequence is TGTGCCAGCACCGATTGGCTAGCGGGGGGCGACGAGCAGTACTTC. This encodes CASTDWLAGGDEQYF.

This clonotype has a count of ten or more. V usage is TRBV7-2 and J usage is TRBJ1-4; D unclear. The length of the CDR3 is 15 residues. Germline V CDR1 and CDR2: SGHTA, FQGNSA. V was clipped by 5 bases and J by 0 bases, with 10 bases between them. The CDR3 here is CASSPRRTTNEKLFF. The CDR3, as DNA: TGTGCCAGCAGCCCCAGGCGTACAACTAATGAAAAACTGTTTTTT.

The chain is built from TRBV12-3 or TRBV12-4 and TRBJ1-1; no clear D gene. V gave up 7 bases and J gave up 0 bases, with 18 bases separating them. The CDR3 sequence is 16 residues long. The DNA for the CDR3 is TGTGCCAGCATTTGGGTGGGCTTTCGGGTGAACACTGAAGCTTTCTTT. Translating gives CASIWVGFRVNTEAFF.